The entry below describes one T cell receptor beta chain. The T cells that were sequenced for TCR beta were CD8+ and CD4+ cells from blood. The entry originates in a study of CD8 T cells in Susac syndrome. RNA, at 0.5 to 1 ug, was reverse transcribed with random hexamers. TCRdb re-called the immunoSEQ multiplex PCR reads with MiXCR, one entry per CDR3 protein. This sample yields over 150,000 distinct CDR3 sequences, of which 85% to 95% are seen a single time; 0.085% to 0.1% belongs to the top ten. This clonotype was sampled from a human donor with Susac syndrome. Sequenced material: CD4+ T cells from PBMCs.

The CDR3 region is CASSPPRAGGNNEQFF. CDR3 bases: TGTGCCAGCTCACCACCGCGAGCGGGGGGCAACAATGAGCAGTTCTTC. V and J are TRBV18 and TRBJ2-1, with TRBD2 matching 9 bases. V was pared by 0 bases and J by 5 bases, with 5 bases of the junction left unmatched. Germline assignment: CDR1 KGHSH and CDR2 LQKENI. There are 16 residues in the CDR3.